The 16 T cell receptor beta chains reported below all come from one sample, sequenced in a study of blood T cell repertoires in COVID-19. TCRdb's table, derived via immunoSEQ multiplex PCR, lists solely in-frame clones and lacks some. The sample carries about 280,000 clones, approximately 81% recorded once. Material: PBMCs or T cells enriched from blood (not recorded which). All receptors come from a woman aged 45-59 years who had recovered from COVID-19.

The gene calls are TRBV5-1 and TRBJ1-6, with D unclear. CDR3 size: 12 residues. V was shortened by 2 bases and J by 7 bases, with 4 bases between the two germline ends. Germline V gene sequence: CDR1 SGHRS, CDR2 YFSETQ. CDR3 bases: TGCGCCAGCAGCTTACTCAATTCACCCCTCCACTTT. This sequence encodes CASSLLNSPLHF.

This clone was seen a handful of times. V usage is TRBV11-2 and J usage is TRBJ1-2; D remains unclear. Per germline, CDR1 SGHAT and CDR2 FQNNGV. V was trimmed by 2 bases and J by 8 bases, leaving 15 bases between them. This CDR3 spans 14 amino acids. The CDR3 sequence: CASSLSGGIDGYTF. The CDR3 DNA reads TGTGCCAGCAGCTTATCTGGAGGGATTGACGGCTACACCTTC.

V and J are TRBV27 and TRBJ2-1, with a weak D call TRBD1 (6 bases). CDR3 size: 13 residues. The V gene lost 5 bases and the J gene lost 4 bases, with 9 bases spanning the gap. Germline CDR1 MNHEY, CDR2 SMNVEV (reference sequence). The CDR3 region is CASSVTGYNEQFF. The CDR3 nucleotides are TGTGCCAGCAGTGTCACAGGGTACAATGAGCAGTTCTTC.

This clone has only one observation. J is TRBJ2-3 and V is TRBV19, with D maybe TRBD2 (6 bases). This CDR3 is 15 amino acids long. Germline CDR1 and CDR2: LNHDA and SQIVND (reference sequence). Trimming stripped 7 bases from V and 3 bases from J, with 17 bases between. CDR3 DNA sequence: TGTGCCAGTAAGCGGGCAGAAGGGATGACAGATACGCAGTATTTT. It codes for CASKRAEGMTDTQYF.

The chain recombines TRBV27 with TRBJ2-7, with 10 bases lining up with TRBD1. CDR3 length: 15 amino acids. The V gene end was trimmed by 5 bases and the J gene end by 0 bases; junction bases not matched to a gene: 4. Germline CDR1 and CDR2: MNHEY and SMNVEV (reference sequence). CDR3 in DNA: TGTGCCAGCAGTATCGACAGGGGGCGCTCCTACGAGCAGTACTTC. Protein: CASSIDRGRSYEQYF.

This sequence joins TRBV6-5 and TRBJ1-4, with D perhaps matching TRBD1 (5 bases). Germline loops: CDR1 MNHEY, CDR2 SVGAGI. The CDR3 covers 15 residues. Between the trimmed V and J ends, which lost 5 bases and 8 bases, there was a span of 18 bases. DNA of the CDR3: TGTGCCAGCAGTATCCTCCAGGGTGTAGGGGAAAAACTGTTTTTT. As protein: CASSILQGVGEKLFF.

This chain joins TRBV4-1 and TRBJ1-1; 9 bases fit TRBD1. Germline CDR1 and CDR2: MGHRA and YSYEKL. The CDR3 is 15 amino acids. The junction had 5 bases not matched to a gene; V was cut back by 2 bases and J by 4 bases. CDR3 bases: TGCGCCAGCAGCCAAAGACAGGGGGTCAGCACTGAAGCTTTCTTT. This gives the protein CASSQRQGVSTEAFF.

The V gene is TRBV28, the J gene TRBJ1-5; TRBD1 might be the D (5 bases). CDR1 and CDR2 (germline): MDHEN, SYDVKM. The CDR3 runs 15 residues. Deletions cut 6 bases from V and 6 bases from J, with 18 bases between. The CDR3 loop reads CASRPAGHGRQPQHF. CDR3 DNA sequence: TGTGCCAGCAGGCCGGCGGGGCACGGGCGTCAGCCCCAGCATTTT. Complete variable domain (other parts from reference TRBV28 and TRBJ1-5): DVKVTQSSRYLVKRTGEKVFLECVQDMDHENMFWYRQDPGLGLRLIYFSYDVKMKEKGDIPEGYSVSREKKERFSLILESASTNQTSMYLCASRPAGHGRQPQHFGDGTRLSIL.

DNA for the CDR3: TGTGCCAGCTCCCCCGGTCGGGGATCGCGGAATGAGCAGTTCTTC. Translated: CASSPGRGSRNEQFF. The chain carries TRBV18 and TRBJ2-1, with D maybe TRBD2 (5 bases). Germline V gene data show CDR1 as KGHSH and CDR2 as LQKENI. The V gene lost 6 bases and the J gene lost 7 bases, with 19 bases spanning the gap. CDR3 length: 15 residues.

The chain links TRBV5-1 to TRBJ1-4; unclear D gene. The V gene's germline CDR1 is SGHRS and CDR2 YFSETQ. This CDR3 contains 15 residues. The V gene lost 1 base and the J gene lost 6 bases, with 13 bases spanning the gap. In nucleotides, the CDR3 is TGCGCCAGCAGCTTGCAACCGGGGTCCGATGAAAAACTGTTTTTT. Protein product: CASSLQPGSDEKLFF.

The chain has TRBV5-1 and TRBJ2-5, with D tentatively TRBD1 (6 bases). Germline V gene lookup returns CDR1 SGHRS and CDR2 YFSETQ. V was cut by 4 bases and J by 2 bases, with 12 bases left in between. CDR3 length: 14 amino acids. CDR3 in amino acids: CASSHQQGQETQYF. In DNA, the CDR3 is TGCGCCAGCAGCCACCAACAGGGACAAGAGACCCAGTACTTC.

This CDR3 reads CASSPGGGEYGYTF. CDR3 coding DNA: TGCGCCAGCAGCCCGGGCGGGGGAGAATATGGCTACACCTTC. V is TRBV5-1 and J is TRBJ1-2, with D perhaps matching TRBD1 (5 bases). The germline gives CDR1 SGHRS, CDR2 YFSETQ. CDR3 size: 14 residues. V shed 4 bases and J shed 5 bases, with 15 bases lying between them.

The V gene is TRBV10-1, the J gene TRBJ2-3; D might be TRBD1 (5 bases). V lost 2 bases and J 2 bases, leaving 11 bases between the germline ends. The CDR3 totals 15 residues. Germline loops: CDR1 WNHNN, CDR2 SYGVQD (reference sequence). DNA of the CDR3: TGCGCCAGCAGTGAGAGGGGCAGAACCACAGATACGCAGTATTTT. Translating it yields CASSERGRTTDTQYF.

CDR3 nucleotide sequence: TGCGCCAGCAGCTTGAGGCAGGGGAACACCGGGGAGCTGTTTTTT. Its translation: CASSLRQGNTGELFF. This rearrangement joins TRBV5-1 to TRBJ2-2, with D perhaps matching TRBD1 (5 bases). Germline assignment: CDR1 SGHRS and CDR2 YFSETQ. The CDR3 is 15 amino acids. V gave up 1 base and J gave up 1 base, with 8 bases separating them. The full variable domain, in which reference TRBV5-1 and TRBJ2-2 provide the parts outside the CDR3, is KAGVTQTPRYLIKTRGQQVTLSCSPISGHRSVSWYQQTPGQGLQFLFEYFSETQRNKGNFPGRFSGRQFSNSRSEMNVSTLELGDSALYLCASSLRQGNTGELFFGEGSRLTVL.

This clone has a handful of counts. This rearrangement joins TRBV11-2 to TRBJ1-2, with a possible D match to TRBD1 (5 bases). Trimming pared 4 bases from V and 5 bases from J, leaving 20 bases between. The V gene's germline CDR1 is SGHAT and CDR2 FQNNGV. This CDR3 is 16 amino acids long. The CDR3 nucleotides read TGTGCCAGCAGCTCCCCCGGAGGGGTAGGGGAGTATGGCTACACCTTC. Translation gives CASSSPGGVGEYGYTF.

This clone occurred once. This chain uses TRBV11-2 with TRBJ1-5, with 7 nucleotides matching TRBD1. Trimming removed 3 bases from V and 0 bases from J; junction bases left unmatched: 2. Germline CDR1 is SGHAT and CDR2 is FQNNGV. The CDR3 has 15 residues. The chain's CDR3 is CASSFGQVSNQPQHF. The DNA of the CDR3 is TGTGCCAGCAGCTTCGGACAGGTTAGCAATCAGCCCCAGCATTTT. The full variable domain, in which reference TRBV11-2 and TRBJ1-5 provide the parts outside the CDR3, is EAGVAQSPRYKIIEKRQSVAFWCNPISGHATLYWYQQILGQGPKLLIQFQNNGVVDDSQLPKDRFSAERLKGVDSTLKIQPAKLEDSAVYLCASSFGQVSNQPQHFGDGTRLSIL.